The clone carrying this T cell receptor (beta chain) was seen a single time. V lost 5 bases and J 9 bases, leaving 17 bases between the germline ends. Germline V gene data show CDR1 as MNHEY and CDR2 as SVGAGI. The CDR3 is made up of 14 amino acids. The sample originates from a study of blood T cell repertoires in COVID-19. Assay used: immunoSEQ multiplex PCR; TCRdb lists only in-frame clones, some missing. The sample lists around 100,000 clones, 90% occurring once. The sample was peripheral blood. The V and J genes are TRBV6-5 and TRBJ1-5, with D tentatively TRBD1 (6 bases). The receptor was derived from a man between 45 and 60 years old with acute or convalescent COVID-19. As DNA, the CDR3 is TGTGCCAGCAGTACCTTCTCTGACAGGAGGCCCCAGCATTTT. This codes for CASSTFSDRRPQHF.